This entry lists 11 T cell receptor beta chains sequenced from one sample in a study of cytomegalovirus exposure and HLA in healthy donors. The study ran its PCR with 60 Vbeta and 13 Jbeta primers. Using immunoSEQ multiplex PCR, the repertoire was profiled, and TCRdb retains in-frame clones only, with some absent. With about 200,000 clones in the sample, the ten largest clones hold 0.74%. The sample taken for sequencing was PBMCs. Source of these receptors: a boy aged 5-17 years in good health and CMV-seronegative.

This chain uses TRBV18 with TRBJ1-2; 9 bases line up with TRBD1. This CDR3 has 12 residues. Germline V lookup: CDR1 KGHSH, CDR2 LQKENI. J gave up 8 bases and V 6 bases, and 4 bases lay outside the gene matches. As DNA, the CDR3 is TGTGCCAGCTCGCGGACAGGGGACGGCTACACCTTC. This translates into CASSRTGDGYTF.

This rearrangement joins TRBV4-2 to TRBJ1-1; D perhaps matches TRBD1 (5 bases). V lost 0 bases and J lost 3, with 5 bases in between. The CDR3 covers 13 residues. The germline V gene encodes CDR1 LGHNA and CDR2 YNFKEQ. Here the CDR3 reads CASSQEGDTEAFF. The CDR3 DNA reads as TGTGCCAGCAGCCAAGAAGGGGACACTGAAGCTTTCTTT.

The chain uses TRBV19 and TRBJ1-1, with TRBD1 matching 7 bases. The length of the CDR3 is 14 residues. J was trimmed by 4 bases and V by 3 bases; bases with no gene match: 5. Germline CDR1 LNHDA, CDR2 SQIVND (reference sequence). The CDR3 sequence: CASSIGDRFTEAFF. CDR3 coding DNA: TGTGCCAGTAGTATTGGGGACAGATTCACTGAAGCTTTCTTT.

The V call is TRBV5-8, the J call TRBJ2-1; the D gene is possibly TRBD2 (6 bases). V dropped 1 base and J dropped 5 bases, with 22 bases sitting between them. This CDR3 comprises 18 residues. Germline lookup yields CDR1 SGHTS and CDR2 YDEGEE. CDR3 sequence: CASSLFGPQRGGNNEQFF. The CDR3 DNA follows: TGTGCCAGCAGCTTGTTTGGACCTCAACGTGGGGGGAACAATGAGCAGTTCTTC.

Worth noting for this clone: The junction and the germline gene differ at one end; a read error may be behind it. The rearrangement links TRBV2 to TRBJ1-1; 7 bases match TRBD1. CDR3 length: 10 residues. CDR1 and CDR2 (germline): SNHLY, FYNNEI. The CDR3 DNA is TGTGCCAGCAGTCAGGGACAGCCCTACTTT. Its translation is CASSQGQPYF.

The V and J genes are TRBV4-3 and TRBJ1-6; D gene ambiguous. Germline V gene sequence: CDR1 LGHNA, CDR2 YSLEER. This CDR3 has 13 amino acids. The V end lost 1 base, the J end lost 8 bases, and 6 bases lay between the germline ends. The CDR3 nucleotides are TGCGCCAGCAGCCAAGTATCGTATTCACCCCTCCACTTT. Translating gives CASSQVSYSPLHF.

CDR3 loop: CASSVDSQAGYTF. CDR3 bases: TGTGCCAGCAGTGTCGACAGTCAGGCTGGCTACACCTTC. V gene TRBV6-4 combines with J gene TRBJ1-2; D is perhaps TRBD1 (5 bases). Germline CDR1 and CDR2: MRHNA and SNTAGT. CDR3 length: 13 amino acids. Between the trimmed V and J ends, which lost 4 bases and 7 bases, there was a span of 13 bases.

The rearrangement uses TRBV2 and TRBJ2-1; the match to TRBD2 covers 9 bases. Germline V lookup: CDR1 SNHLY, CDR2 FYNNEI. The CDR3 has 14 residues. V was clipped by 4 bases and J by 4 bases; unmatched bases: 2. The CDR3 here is CASSGGGEYNEQFF. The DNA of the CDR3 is TGTGCCAGCAGTGGCGGGGGGGAGTACAATGAGCAGTTCTTC. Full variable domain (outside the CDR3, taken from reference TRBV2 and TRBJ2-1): EPEVTQTPSHQVTQMGQEVILRCVPISNHLYFYWYRQILGQKVEFLVSFYNNEISEKSEIFDDQFSVERPDGSNFTLKIRSTKLEDSAMYFCASSGGGEYNEQFFGPGTRLTVL.

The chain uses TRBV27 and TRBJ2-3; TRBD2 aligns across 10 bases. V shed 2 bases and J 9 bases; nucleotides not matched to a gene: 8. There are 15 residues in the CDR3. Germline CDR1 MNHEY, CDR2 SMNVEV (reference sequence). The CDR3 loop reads CASSLSGGAISTQYF. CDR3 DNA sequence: TGTGCCAGCAGTTTAAGCGGGGGGGCTATTTCGACGCAGTATTTT.

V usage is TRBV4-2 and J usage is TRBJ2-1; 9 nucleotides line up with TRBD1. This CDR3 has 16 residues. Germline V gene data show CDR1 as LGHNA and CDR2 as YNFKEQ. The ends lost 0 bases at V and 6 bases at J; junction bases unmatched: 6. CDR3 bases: TGTGCCAGCAGCCAAGAGGGGACAGGGATTGTCAATGAGCAGTTCTTC. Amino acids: CASSQEGTGIVNEQFF.

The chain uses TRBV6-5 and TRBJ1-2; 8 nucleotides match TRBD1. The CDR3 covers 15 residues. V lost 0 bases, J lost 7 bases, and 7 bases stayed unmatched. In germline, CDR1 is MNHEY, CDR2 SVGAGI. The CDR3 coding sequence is TGTGCCAGCAGTTACTCCCCCGGGACAGGATTTGGCTACACCTTC. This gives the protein CASSYSPGTGFGYTF.